This is a list of T cell receptor beta chains from one sample in a study of blood T cells in healthy people across ages. Via MiXCR, TCRdb re-called the 5' RACE reads, giving one row per CDR3 protein. Among around 1,500,000 distinct CDR3 sequences, roughly 40% were seen once, and the ten largest hold 6.5% to 10%. Sequenced input: blood. These receptors were collected from a woman aged 18-35 years in good health. The CDR3 runs from the conserved cysteine through the conserved F or W. A D gene is named only where the DNA matches it firmly. A row's size may be missing; if present it is once, few, many or a size class.

>TRBJ2-1|TRBV5-5|few|TRBD1
CASSLRTGTGPLPFF
TGTGCCAGCAGCCTGAGAACCGGGACAGGGCCTTTACCGTTCTTC
>TRBJ2-5|TRBV5-4|NA|NA
CASSLLGAPIYNEQYF
TGTGCCAGCAGCTTGTTGGGGGCGCCTATCTACAATGAGCAGTACTTC
>TRBJ1-1|TRBV20-1|NA|NA
CSADQPRPAFF
TGCAGTGCGGACCAACCTCGGCCAGCTTTCTTT
>TRBJ2-5|TRBV7-9|few|TRBD1
CASSRLGQGAKETQYF
TGTGCCAGCAGCCGACTGGGACAGGGGGCGAAAGAGACCCAGTACTTC
>TRBJ1-4|TRBV30|few|TRBD1
CAWSDTLGGQKLFF
TGTGCCTGGAGCGACACCTTAGGGGGCCAAAAACTGTTTTTT
>TRBJ1-4|TRBV2|NA|NA
CASRSQGLGEKLFF
TGTGCCAGCAGGTCACAGGGTTTGGGTGAAAAACTGTTTTTT
>TRBJ2-7|TRBV27|NA|NA
CARSFRRGSLLGDEQYF
TGTGCCAGAAGTTTTCGAAGGGGGTCCCTTCTTGGGGACGAGCAGTACTTC
>TRBJ2-6|TRBV7-2|NA|TRBD1
CASSLQGVRSGANVLTF
TGTGCCAGCAGCCTACAGGGGGTTCGCTCTGGGGCCAACGTCCTGACTTTC
>TRBJ1-2|TRBV12-5|few|NA
CASGLVTGTYGYTF
TGTGCTAGTGGTTTGGTAACGGGGACCTATGGCTACACCTTC
>TRBJ2-7|TRBV6-5|NA|TRBD1
CASRHNRDREGEQYF
TGTGCCAGCAGACACAACCGGGACAGGGAAGGCGAGCAGTACTTC
>TRBJ2-7|TRBV20-1|few|TRBD1
CSAKGDRGNYEQYF
TGCAGTGCTAAGGGAGACAGGGGGAATTACGAGCAGTACTTC
>TRBJ2-7|TRBV20-1|few|NA
CSATPKRRPDEQYF
TGCAGTGCTACCCCAAAGCGGAGGCCTGACGAGCAGTACTTC
>TRBJ1-4|TRBV4-1|NA|NA
CASSPGSWAEEKLFF
TGCGCCAGCAGCCCCGGTTCTTGGGCAGAGGAAAAACTGTTTTTT
>TRBJ2-7|TRBV12-3/TRBV12-4|NA|NA
CASSLFGQNEQYF
TGTGCCAGCAGTTTATTCGGACAGAACGAGCAGTACTTC
>TRBJ2-1|TRBV10-1|NA|TRBD2
CASSSSGGSDNEQFF
TGCGCCAGCAGTTCTAGCGGGGGGTCCGACAATGAGCAGTTCTTC
>TRBJ2-1|TRBV6-2/TRBV6-3|NA|NA
CASSYYSAQFF
TGTGCCAGCAGTTACTACTCGGCTCAGTTCTTC